This TCR beta chain was obtained from a study of CD8 T cells in Susac syndrome (dated by TCRdb to between 2018 and 2021). Context from the whole study: Of the Susac syndrome patients who were sequenced, six had clinically active disease and roughly eight were in clinical remission. At the time of blood withdrawal, Susac syndrome patients were either therapy-naive, taking corticosteroids (with some also receiving IVIg), or on IVIg alone. Whether CD8+ T cell activation and differentiation in Susac syndrome was antigen driven was tested using repertoire sequencing. The clonality of the CD8+ T cell repertoire was compared across about 12 healthy donors, some 14 Susac syndrome patients and fewer than 16 multiple sclerosis patients. General conclusions and limits of the study: The TCR sequencing and HLA analysis was acknowledged to have included a relatively small number of individuals. CD8+ repertoires in Susac syndrome showed clonal expansion, which was highest in CD8+ TEMRA cells and was greater in clinically active patients than in remitting patients. Roughly 15 and five Susac-specific public clones were found in the total CD8+ and CD8+ TEMRA repertoires, respectively.

Peripheral blood CD8+ and CD4+ T cells from healthy donors, Susac syndrome patients and multiple sclerosis patients were profiled by high-throughput TCR beta sequencing. Susac syndrome patients met recently defined diagnostic criteria for definite or probable disease. Bulk CD8+ and CD4+ T cells were purified magnetically by negative isolation, whereas CD8+ TEMRA cells were enriched by FACS. Blood was collected in EDTA tubes and processed within 24 hours, with PBMCs isolated through density gradient centrifugation. PBMCs intended for TCR sequencing were cryopreserved in liquid nitrogen and were subsequently thawed in a 37 degrees C water bath. Purity of sorted or isolated CD4+, CD8+ and CD8+ TEMRA cells was at least 90%. This clonotype was counted a single time. No antigen is known for it. Base qualities are not at hand, and no much larger clone is one base apart. One read is thin evidence. RNA was extracted with the RNeasy kit and roughly 0.45 to 1 ug was reverse transcribed using random hexamers. The immunoSEQ multiplex PCR assay, which covers 54 Vbeta and 13 Jbeta segments, was used to amplify TCR beta CDR3 regions. Bias from PCR amplification was corrected by using a synthetic template baseline for primer optimization and for computational correction. Concerning the study's data processing: Reads were annotated to V, D and J genes per IMGT and analyzed with immunoSEQ Analyzer, keeping only productive sequences. Clonality was calculated as one minus the Shannon entropy normalized by log2 of the number of productive unique sequences. For each patient and control, public and private clones were evaluated among the 100 most prevalent clones. Clones were defined as Susac-specific if absent from the healthy and MS cohorts, from 1052 published viral clones and from other ImmuneACCESS disease sequences. TCRdb reprocessed the public reads (quality trimming at Q25 with fastp, clone calling with MiXCR) and kept in-frame beta chains. Under each unique CDR3 protein, matching rows form one entry showing the most common genes and DNA. The V and J calls and clone size are TCRdb's, not the authors'. In all, the sample holds 100,000 to 110,000 distinct CDR3 sequences, and about 96% of those were seen once. The top ten hold 0.3% to 0.35% of the sample.

The CDR3, cysteine through phenylalanine, is 15 amino acids long. Solely the CDR3 DNA is kept, with 45 bases framed from the first base. Compared with germline, V lacks 3 bases and J lacks 3 bases; bases without a gene match: 2. Via the germline V gene (reference sequence), CDR1 is LGHDT and CDR2 YNNKEL. Source material: CD8+ T cells from PBMCs. The chain is made from TRBV3-1 and TRBJ2-2; 9 nucleotides in the junction match TRBD1. This clonotype was obtained from a human donor with Susac syndrome. CDR3 reads: CASSQGDRDTGELFF. The DNA is TGTGCCAGCAGCCAGGGGGACAGGGACACCGGGGAGCTGTTTTTT.